One TCR beta chain is described in this entry. Its antigen remains unknown. Genomic DNA was employed as the template in profiling TCR beta VDJ and CDR3. TCRdb reprocessed the reads via MiXCR and lists one record per CDR3 protein. The table shows about 270,000 distinct CDR3 sequences, with approximately 82% occurring only once. The patients chosen for sequencing had shown expansion of CD8+CD57+ cells (detected by flow cytometry). Among the patients, all had severe acquired aplastic anemia. This sample was included in a study of CD8+CD57+ T cells in acquired aplastic anemia. As for the study in general: The mean DNA yield obtained from sorted CD4+ and CD8+ cells came to around 3 ug. Study outcomes and limitations: Patients and controls shared nearly 30 CD8+ CDR3 sequences, highly expressed in patients. Between the patient and control groups, CD8+ Simpson's diversity did not differ significantly.

V lost 8 bases and J lost 14; bases outside the gene matches: 20. The germline V gene has CDR1 SGHTA and CDR2 FQGTGA. The CDR3 consists of 15 residues. The sequence was obtained from a human donor with aplastic anemia. Sequencing was carried out using sorted CD4+, CD8+, or CD8+CD57+ T cells (not recorded which) from PBMCs. V usage is TRBV7-3 and J usage is TRBJ2-3; 9 nucleotides align to TRBD2. CDR3 bases: TGTGCCAGCTCCAGACGGACTAGCGCAGTTGAACACTGGTATTTT. As protein: CASSRRTSAVEHWYF. Full variable domain (missing parts from reference TRBV7-3 and TRBJ2-3): GAGVSQTPSNKVTEKGKYVELRCDPISGHTALYWYRQSLGQGPEFLIYFQGTGAADDSGLPNDRFFAVRPEGSVSTLKIQRTERGDSAVYLCASSRRTSAVEHWYFGPGTRLTVL.